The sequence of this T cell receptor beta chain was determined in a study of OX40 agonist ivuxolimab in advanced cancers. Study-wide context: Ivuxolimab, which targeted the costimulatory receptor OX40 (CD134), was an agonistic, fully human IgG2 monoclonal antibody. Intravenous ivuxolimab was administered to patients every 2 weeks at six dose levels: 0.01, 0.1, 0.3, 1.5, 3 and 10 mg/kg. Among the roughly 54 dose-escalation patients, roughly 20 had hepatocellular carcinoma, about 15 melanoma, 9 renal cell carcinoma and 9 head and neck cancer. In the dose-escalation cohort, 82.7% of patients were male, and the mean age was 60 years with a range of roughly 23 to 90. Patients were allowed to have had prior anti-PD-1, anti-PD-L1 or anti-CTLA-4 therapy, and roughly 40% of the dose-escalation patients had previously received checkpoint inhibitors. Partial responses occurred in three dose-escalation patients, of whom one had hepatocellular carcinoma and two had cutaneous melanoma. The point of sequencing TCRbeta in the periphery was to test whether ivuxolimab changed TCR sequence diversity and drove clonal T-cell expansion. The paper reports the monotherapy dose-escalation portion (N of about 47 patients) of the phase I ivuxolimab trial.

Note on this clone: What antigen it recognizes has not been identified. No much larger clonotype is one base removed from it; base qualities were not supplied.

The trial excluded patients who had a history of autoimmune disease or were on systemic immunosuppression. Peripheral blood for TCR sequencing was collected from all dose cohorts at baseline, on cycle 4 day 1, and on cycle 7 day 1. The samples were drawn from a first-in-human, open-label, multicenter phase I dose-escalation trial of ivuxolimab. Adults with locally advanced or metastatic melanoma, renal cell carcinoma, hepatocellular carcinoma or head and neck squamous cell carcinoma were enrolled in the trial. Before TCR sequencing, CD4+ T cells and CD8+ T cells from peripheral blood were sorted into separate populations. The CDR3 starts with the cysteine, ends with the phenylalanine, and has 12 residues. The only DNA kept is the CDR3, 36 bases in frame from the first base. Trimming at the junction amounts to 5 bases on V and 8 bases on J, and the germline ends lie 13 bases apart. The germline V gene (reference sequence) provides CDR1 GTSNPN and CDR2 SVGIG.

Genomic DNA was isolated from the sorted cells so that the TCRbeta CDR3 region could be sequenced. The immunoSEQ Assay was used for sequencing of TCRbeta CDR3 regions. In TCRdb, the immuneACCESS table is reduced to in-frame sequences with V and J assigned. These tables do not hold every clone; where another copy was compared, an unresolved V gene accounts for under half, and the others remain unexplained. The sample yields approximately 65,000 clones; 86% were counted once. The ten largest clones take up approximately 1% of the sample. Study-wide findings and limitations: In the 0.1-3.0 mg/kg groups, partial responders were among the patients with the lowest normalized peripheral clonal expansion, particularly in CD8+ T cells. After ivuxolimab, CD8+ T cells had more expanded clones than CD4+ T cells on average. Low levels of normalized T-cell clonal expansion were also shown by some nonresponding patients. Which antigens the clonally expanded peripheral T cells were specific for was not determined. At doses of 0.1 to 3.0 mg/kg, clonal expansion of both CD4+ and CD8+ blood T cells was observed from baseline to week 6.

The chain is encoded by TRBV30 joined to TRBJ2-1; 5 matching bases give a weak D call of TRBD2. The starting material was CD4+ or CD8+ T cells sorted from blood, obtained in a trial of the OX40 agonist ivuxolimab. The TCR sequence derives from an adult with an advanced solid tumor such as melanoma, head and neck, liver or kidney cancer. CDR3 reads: CAWGRGGYEQFF. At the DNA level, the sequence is TGTGCCTGGGGGAGAGGTGGTTATGAGCAGTTCTTC.